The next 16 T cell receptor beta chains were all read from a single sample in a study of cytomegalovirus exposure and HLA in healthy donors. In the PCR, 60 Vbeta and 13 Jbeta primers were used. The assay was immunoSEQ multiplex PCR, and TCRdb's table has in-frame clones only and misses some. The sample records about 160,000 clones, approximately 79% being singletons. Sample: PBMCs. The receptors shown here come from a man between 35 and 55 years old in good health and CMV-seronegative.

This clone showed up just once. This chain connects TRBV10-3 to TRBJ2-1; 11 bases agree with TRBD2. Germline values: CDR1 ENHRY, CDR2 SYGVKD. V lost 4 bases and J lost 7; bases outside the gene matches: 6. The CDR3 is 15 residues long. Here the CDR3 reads CAISGGTSGENEQFF. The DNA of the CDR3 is TGTGCCATCAGTGGGGGGACTAGCGGTGAGAATGAGCAGTTCTTC.

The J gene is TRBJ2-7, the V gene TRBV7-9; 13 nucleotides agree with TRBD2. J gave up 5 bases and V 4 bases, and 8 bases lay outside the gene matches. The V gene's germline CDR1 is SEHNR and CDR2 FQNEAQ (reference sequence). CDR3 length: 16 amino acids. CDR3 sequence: CASSSGTSGNIDEQYF. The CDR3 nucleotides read TGTGCCAGCAGCTCTGGGACTAGCGGGAATATCGACGAGCAGTACTTC.

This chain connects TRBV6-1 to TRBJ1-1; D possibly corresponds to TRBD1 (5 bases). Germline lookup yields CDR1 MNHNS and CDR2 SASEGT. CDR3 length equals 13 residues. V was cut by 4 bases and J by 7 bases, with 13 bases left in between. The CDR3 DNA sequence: TGTGCCAGCAGTGGAACAGGCTATGATGAAGCTTTCTTT. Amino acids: CASSGTGYDEAFF.

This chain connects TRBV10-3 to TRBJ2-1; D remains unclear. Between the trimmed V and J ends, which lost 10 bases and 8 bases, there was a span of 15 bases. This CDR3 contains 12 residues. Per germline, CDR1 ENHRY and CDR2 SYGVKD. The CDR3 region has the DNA TGTGCCACCATCTCGCGTCGGGATGAGCAGTTCTTC. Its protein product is CATISRRDEQFF.

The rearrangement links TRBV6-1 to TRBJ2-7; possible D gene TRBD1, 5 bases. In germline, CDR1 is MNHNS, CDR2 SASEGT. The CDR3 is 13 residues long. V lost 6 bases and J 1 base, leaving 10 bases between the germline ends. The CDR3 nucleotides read TGTGCCAGCAGGTTGTCAGGGTCCTACGAGCAGTACTTC. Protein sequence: CASRLSGSYEQYF.

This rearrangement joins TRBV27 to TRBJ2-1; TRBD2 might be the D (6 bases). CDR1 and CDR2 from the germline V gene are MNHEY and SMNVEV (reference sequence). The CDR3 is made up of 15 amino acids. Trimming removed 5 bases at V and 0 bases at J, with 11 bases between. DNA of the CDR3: TGTGCCAGCAGTCGGTTAGCGGTCTCCTACAATGAGCAGTTCTTC. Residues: CASSRLAVSYNEQFF.

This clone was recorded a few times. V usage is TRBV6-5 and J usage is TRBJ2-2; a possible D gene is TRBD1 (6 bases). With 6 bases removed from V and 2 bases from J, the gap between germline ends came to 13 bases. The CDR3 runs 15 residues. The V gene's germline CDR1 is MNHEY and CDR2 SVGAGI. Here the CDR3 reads CASRGPGQNTGELFF. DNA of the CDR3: TGTGCCAGCAGGGGACCGGGACAAAACACCGGGGAGCTGTTTTTT.

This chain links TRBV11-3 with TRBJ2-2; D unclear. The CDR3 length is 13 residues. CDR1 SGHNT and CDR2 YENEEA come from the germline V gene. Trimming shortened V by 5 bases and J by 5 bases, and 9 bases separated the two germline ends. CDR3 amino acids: CASSLYSTGELFF. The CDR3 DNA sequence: TGTGCCAGCAGCCTATATTCGACCGGGGAGCTGTTTTTT.

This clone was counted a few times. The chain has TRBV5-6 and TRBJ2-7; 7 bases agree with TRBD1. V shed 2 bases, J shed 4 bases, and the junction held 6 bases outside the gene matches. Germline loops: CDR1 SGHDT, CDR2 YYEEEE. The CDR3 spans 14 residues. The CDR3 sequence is CASSLGQDGYEQYF. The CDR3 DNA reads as TGTGCCAGCAGCTTAGGACAGGACGGTTACGAGCAGTACTTC.

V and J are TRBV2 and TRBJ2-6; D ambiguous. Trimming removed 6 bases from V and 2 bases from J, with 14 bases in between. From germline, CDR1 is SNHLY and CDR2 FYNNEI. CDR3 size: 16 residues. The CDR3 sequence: CASRPPPGPGANVLTF. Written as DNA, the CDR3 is TGTGCCAGCAGACCCCCTCCAGGCCCTGGGGCCAACGTCCTGACTTTC.

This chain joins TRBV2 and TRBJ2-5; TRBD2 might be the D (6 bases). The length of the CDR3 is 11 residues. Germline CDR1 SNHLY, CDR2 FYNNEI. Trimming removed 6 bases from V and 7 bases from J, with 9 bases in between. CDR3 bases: TGTGCCAGCAGGGGGCGGGGGACCCAGTACTTC. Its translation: CASRGRGTQYF. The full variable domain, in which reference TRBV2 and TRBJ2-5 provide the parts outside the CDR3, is EPEVTQTPSHQVTQMGQEVILRCVPISNHLYFYWYRQILGQKVEFLVSFYNNEISEKSEIFDDQFSVERPDGSNFTLKIRSTKLEDSAMYFCASRGRGTQYFGPGTRLLVL.

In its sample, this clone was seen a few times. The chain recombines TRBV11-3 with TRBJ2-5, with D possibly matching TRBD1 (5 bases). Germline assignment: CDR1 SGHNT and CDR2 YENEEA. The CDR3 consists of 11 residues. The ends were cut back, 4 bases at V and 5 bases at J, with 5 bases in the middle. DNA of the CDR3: TGTGCCAGCAGCTCAGGGGAGACCCAGTACTTC. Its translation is CASSSGETQYF.

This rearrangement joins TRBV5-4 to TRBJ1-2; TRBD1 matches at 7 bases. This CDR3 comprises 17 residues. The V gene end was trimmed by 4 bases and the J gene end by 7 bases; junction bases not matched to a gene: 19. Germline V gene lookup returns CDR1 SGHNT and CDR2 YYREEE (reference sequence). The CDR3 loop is CASSPHWSTGEVRGYTF. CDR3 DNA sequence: TGTGCCAGCAGCCCCCACTGGTCTACAGGGGAGGTCCGTGGCTACACCTTC.

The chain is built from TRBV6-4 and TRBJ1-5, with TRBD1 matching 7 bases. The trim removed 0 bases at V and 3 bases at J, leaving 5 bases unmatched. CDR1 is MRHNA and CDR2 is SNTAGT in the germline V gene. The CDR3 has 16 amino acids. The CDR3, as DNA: TGTGCCAGCAGTGACTCGAATCAGGGGGACAATCAGCCCCAGCATTTT. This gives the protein CASSDSNQGDNQPQHF.

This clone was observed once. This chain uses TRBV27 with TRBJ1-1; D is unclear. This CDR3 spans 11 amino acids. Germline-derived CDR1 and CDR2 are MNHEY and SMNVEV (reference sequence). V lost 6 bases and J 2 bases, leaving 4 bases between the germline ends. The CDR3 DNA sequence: TGTGCCAGCAGCTTCAACACTGAAGCTTTCTTT. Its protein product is CASSFNTEAFF.

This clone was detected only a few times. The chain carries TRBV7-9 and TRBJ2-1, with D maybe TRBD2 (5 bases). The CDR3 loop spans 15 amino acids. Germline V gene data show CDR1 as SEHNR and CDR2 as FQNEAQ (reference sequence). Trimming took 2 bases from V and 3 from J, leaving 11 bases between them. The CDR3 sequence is CASSLSGSNYNEQFF. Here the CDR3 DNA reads TGTGCCAGCAGCTTAAGTGGGAGTAACTACAATGAGCAGTTCTTC.